This TCR beta chain comes out of a study of cytomegalovirus exposure and HLA in healthy donors (dated by TCRdb to 2016 to 2017). Study-wide context: According to a later analysis, one platform produced both the roughly 110 validation repertoires and the roughly 640 repertoires of the first cohort. The study aimed to test whether signatures of past pathogen exposure could be identified by cataloging public T cell receptors. Besides the first cohort of some 670 subjects, a separate validation cohort made up of some 110 different subjects was used. High-throughput TCR immunosequencing, statistical association of individual TCRs with disease status, and machine learning were combined to predict cytomegalovirus infection status.

Libraries were made using the immunoSEQ multiplex PCR assay. Under the source paper's analysis protocol: A statistical classification framework was developed to diagnose cytomegalovirus status using the catalog of TCR beta chain sequences. Not all clones reach the TCRdb copy of this immuneACCESS table, which keeps in-frame sequences only. Checked studies attribute under half of the gap to unresolved V genes and leave the rest unexplained. The DNA gave D and trimming, while V, J and clone size come from that table. The sample table contains 130,000 or so clones; only one count was recorded for roughly nine tenths of them. Of the sample, about 3.7% is held by the ten largest clones. Donors formed part of the validation cohort, which comprised fewer than 150 subjects and was distinct from the first cohort of over 500 subjects. V is reduced by 3 bases and J by 0 bases, leaving a spacing of 6 bases between them. The germline V gene gives CDR1 as MDHEN and CDR2 as SYDVKM. The CDR3 has 14 amino acids, counting the end cysteine and phenylalanine. Left in the record is the CDR3 DNA by itself, 42 bases read in frame from the first base.

This clone occurred once. The antigen this receptor binds is unknown. No base quality information exists; no much larger clone differs at one position. Study-wide findings and limitations: According to the authors, the approach could potentially be generalized to other disease states and immunological phenotypes. Subsequent analysis determined that TCRs grouped into clusters in the first cohort also showed a tendency toward co-occurrence across the roughly 120 validation repertoires, and 85% to 95% of cluster scores exceeded 0. The classifier was reported to diagnose cytomegalovirus status with high specificity and sensitivity in both the original cohort and the validation cohort. The study listed approximately 150 TCR beta chains as associated with cytomegalovirus. A later analysis had no HLA typing for the validation cohort, so co-occurrence there was scored across all 130 or so repertoires. Most TCR sequences were seen in very few donors, while some public TCRs were found in many individuals. In vitro tests confirmed that a few of the cytomegalovirus-associated TCR beta chains recognize cytomegalovirus antigens.

The source material was PBMCs. This sequence uses TRBV28 and TRBJ1-3; confidence is insufficient to name the D gene. This receptor was obtained from a man younger than 40 in good health and CMV-seronegative. The CDR3 corresponds to CASSFRSSGNTIYF. The sequenced DNA is TGTGCCAGCAGTTTCCGGAGCTCTGGAAACACCATATATTTT. Outside the CDR3, residues come from the reference TRBV28 and TRBJ1-3 proteins, so the full variable domain is: DVKVTQSSRYLVKRTGEKVFLECVQDMDHENMFWYRQDPGLGLRLIYFSYDVKMKEKGDIPEGYSVSREKKERFSLILESASTNQTSMYLCASSFRSSGNTIYFGEGSWLTVV.